These 18 T cell receptor beta chains came from one sample sequenced in a study of cytomegalovirus exposure and HLA in healthy donors. The PCR was carried out with 60 Vbeta primers and 13 Jbeta primers. This table comes from immunoSEQ multiplex PCR, and its TCRdb copy is limited to in-frame clones, with some not included. In the table there are about 130,000 clones, under 90% of which are singletons. Material: PBMCs. The receptors were sampled from a woman aged 40 to 50 in good health and CMV-seronegative.

This clone was counted once. The chain uses TRBV16 and TRBJ1-1; the D is unclear. The germline V and J ends were trimmed by 0 bases and 0 bases, with 8 bases remaining between them. The germline CDR1 and CDR2 sequences are KGHSY and FQNENV. CDR3 size: 15 residues. CDR3: CASSQSSVMNTEAFF. CDR3 nucleotides: TGTGCCAGCAGCCAATCGTCGGTCATGAACACTGAAGCTTTCTTT.

As for this clone: Sequence at one end of the junction differs from germline and may be a read error. The V call is TRBV4-2, the J call TRBJ2-1; the D gene is possibly TRBD2 (5 bases). The CDR3 loop spans 15 amino acids. CDR1 and CDR2 from the germline V gene are LGHNA and YNFKEQ. CDR3 region: CSSSRLAGQRNEQFF. CDR3 DNA sequence: TGTTCCAGCAGCCGGCTGGCGGGCCAACGTAATGAGCAGTTCTTC.

The chain recombines TRBV7-9 with TRBJ2-1; tentatively, D is TRBD2 (6 bases). The V end was cut by 9 bases, the J end by 9 bases, with 12 bases between. Germline V gene lookup returns CDR1 SEHNR and CDR2 FQNEAQ (reference sequence). There are 11 residues in the CDR3. The DNA of the CDR3 is TGTGCCAGTGGAGGGTTGGGTGAGCAGTTCTTC. Its protein product is CASGGLGEQFF.

This clone was recorded a few times. The chain couples TRBV7-9 to TRBJ1-4, with 9 bases that match TRBD1. The CDR3 length is 14 residues. Per germline, CDR1 SEHNR and CDR2 FQNEAQ (reference sequence). V gave up 5 bases and J gave up 6 bases; unmatched junction bases: 4. The CDR3 sequence is CASSPGQGDEKLFF. The CDR3 DNA sequence: TGTGCCAGCAGCCCGGGACAGGGAGATGAAAAACTGTTTTTT.

The chain couples TRBV5-1 to TRBJ2-7, with a tentative D call TRBD2 (5 bases). The CDR3 loop spans 13 amino acids. V was shortened by 4 bases and J by 1 base, with 9 bases between the two germline ends. Germline V gives CDR1 SGHRS, CDR2 YFSETQ. The DNA of the CDR3 is TGCGCCAGCAGCGCGGGTCCTTCCTACGAGCAGTACTTC. This sequence encodes CASSAGPSYEQYF.

The rearrangement links TRBV5-1 to TRBJ2-7; 13 bases agree with TRBD2. CDR1 and CDR2 (germline): SGHRS, YFSETQ. V dropped 3 bases and J dropped 5; count of bases not matched to a gene: 5. CDR3 length: 15 amino acids. The CDR3 spells CASSSGLAGSHEQYF. The CDR3 DNA reads TGCGCCAGCAGCTCGGGACTAGCGGGGTCCCACGAGCAGTACTTC.

V is TRBV2 and J is TRBJ1-1, with TRBD1 identical over 11 bases. Germline V gives CDR1 SNHLY, CDR2 FYNNEI. J was trimmed by 6 bases and V by 2 bases; bases with no gene match: 2. The CDR3 covers 14 residues. CDR3 loop: CASSEWGQGAEAFF. In DNA form, the CDR3 reads TGTGCCAGCAGTGAATGGGGACAGGGGGCTGAAGCTTTCTTT.

This clone came up once. J is TRBJ2-7 and V is TRBV29-1; maybe TRBD1 (6 bases). Trimming took off 5 bases at V and 5 bases at J, with 13 bases between the two ends. Germline V gene lookup returns CDR1 SQVTM and CDR2 ANQGSEA. The CDR3 is made up of 12 amino acids. The CDR3 coding sequence is TGCAGCGTTTTTATGGGGGACAACGAGCAGTACTTC. Its protein is CSVFMGDNEQYF.

The chain employs TRBV6-1 and TRBJ2-1; 7 bases align to TRBD2. There are 14 residues in the CDR3. CDR1 MNHNS and CDR2 SASEGT come from the germline V gene. Germline trimming cut 5 bases from V and 8 bases from J; bases unmatched to any gene: 9. The CDR3 DNA reads as TGTGCCAGCAGTCGACTAGTTGGGAGGGATGAGCAGTTCTTC. This translates into CASSRLVGRDEQFF.

This clone appeared a single time. This chain uses TRBV4-3 with TRBJ1-2, with no clear D. This CDR3 has 15 amino acids. Trimming pared 2 bases from V and 8 bases from J, leaving 18 bases between. Germline V gene lookup returns CDR1 LGHNA and CDR2 YSLEER. In nucleotides, the CDR3 is TGCGCCAGCAGCCAAACGGGGAGTAGGGCAGAGGGCTACACCTTC. Amino acid sequence: CASSQTGSRAEGYTF.

The genes are TRBV6-5 and TRBJ1-5; TRBD1 is a possible D gene (5 bases). V lost 5 bases and J lost 0, with 11 bases in between. The germline gives CDR1 MNHEY, CDR2 SVGAGI. The CDR3 consists of 15 residues. CDR3 nucleotides: TGTGCCAGCAGTGGCCGACAGTATAGCAATCAGCCCCAGCATTTT. Its protein is CASSGRQYSNQPQHF.

The chain has TRBV28 and TRBJ2-3; 9 nucleotides match TRBD2. Per germline, CDR1 MDHEN and CDR2 SYDVKM. V shed 6 bases, J shed 2 bases, and the junction held 9 bases outside the gene matches. The CDR3 totals 16 residues. CDR3 nucleotides: TGTGCCAGCAGCCCTGCCGGGACTAGCCACACAGATACGCAGTATTTT. It yields the protein CASSPAGTSHTDTQYF.

The chain couples TRBV13 to TRBJ2-2, with 8 bases fitting TRBD2. J lost 4 bases, V lost 4 bases, and 8 bases had no gene match. The V gene's germline CDR1 is PRHDT and CDR2 FYEKMQ (reference sequence). The CDR3 is 16 amino acids. The CDR3 DNA sequence: TGTGCCAGCAGCTCCCGGGTGGCGGGGGGCACCGGGGAGCTGTTTTTT. Amino acids: CASSSRVAGGTGELFF.

The chain links TRBV7-9 to TRBJ1-2; D is undetermined. This CDR3 comprises 15 residues. V was pared by 1 base and J by 7 bases, with 16 bases between. Germline loops: CDR1 SEHNR, CDR2 FQNEAQ (reference sequence). CDR3: CASSLVPTPTAGYTF. The CDR3 nucleotides read TGTGCCAGCAGCTTAGTTCCGACACCTACGGCTGGCTACACCTTC. The entire variable domain, with the rest obtained from reference TRBV7-9 and TRBJ1-2, is as follows: DTGVSQNPRHKITKRGQNVTFRCDPISEHNRLYWYRQTLGQGPEFLTYFQNEAQLEKSRLLSDRFSAERPKGSFSTLEIQRTEQGDSAMYLCASSLVPTPTAGYTFGSGTRLTVV.

This clone has only a few counts. The chain is built from TRBV4-3 and TRBJ1-3; no clear D. Germline lookup yields CDR1 LGHNA and CDR2 YSLEER. The CDR3 loop spans 15 amino acids. The V end was cut by 1 base, the J end by 4 bases, with 11 bases between. As DNA, the CDR3 is TGCGCCAGCAGCCAAGGCCAGATATCAGGAAACACCATATATTTT. It codes for CASSQGQISGNTIYF.

The V gene is TRBV6-1, the J gene TRBJ1-2; 8 nucleotides align to TRBD1. The germline V gene has CDR1 MNHNS and CDR2 SASEGT. There are 16 residues in the CDR3. J gave up 3 bases and V 3 bases, and 9 bases lay outside the gene matches. CDR3: CASSEGRDRSHYGYTF. CDR3 nucleotide sequence: TGTGCCAGCAGTGAGGGACGGGACAGGTCCCACTATGGCTACACCTTC.

As for this clone: One end of the junction fails to match germline, which may point to a read error. The rearrangement links TRBV5-1 to TRBJ2-5; TRBD2 is a possible D gene (6 bases). CDR3 length: 15 amino acids. Germline CDR1 reads SGHRS; CDR2 reads YFSETQ. CDR3 in amino acids: CSSSPDTPREETQYF. The CDR3 bases are TGCTCCAGCAGCCCCGACACCCCCCGGGAGGAGACCCAGTACTTC. The full variable domain, its missing parts supplied by reference TRBV5-1 and TRBJ2-5, is KAGVTQTPRYLIKTRGQQVTLSCSPISGHRSVSWYQQTPGQGLQFLFEYFSETQRNKGNFPGRFSGRQFSNSRSEMNVSTLELGDSALYLCSSSPDTPREETQYFGPGTRLLVL.

This clone was counted only a few times. This chain joins TRBV5-1 and TRBJ1-3, with 9 bases fitting TRBD1. V lost 4 bases to trimming and J lost 6 bases; unmatched junction nucleotides: 8. CDR1 SGHRS and CDR2 YFSETQ come from the germline V gene. The CDR3 consists of 15 residues. In nucleotides, the CDR3 is TGCGCCAGCAGCGTGTCCGGGACAGGGCTAAACACCATATATTTT. Protein product: CASSVSGTGLNTIYF.